This T cell receptor beta chain is from a study of cytomegalovirus exposure and HLA in healthy donors. Study-wide results and caveats: Across donors, presence/absence analyses took sequencing depth to be roughly uniform. Both high specificity and high sensitivity reportedly marked the classifier's diagnosis of cytomegalovirus status.

This clone was counted only a few times. The antigen remains unidentified. A multiplex PCR was run with 60 Vbeta primers and 13 Jbeta primers. Produced via immunoSEQ multiplex PCR; TCRdb's table is partial and in-frame only. The sample has 60,000 to 70,000 clones, around four fifths seen once. The CDR3 extends over 13 amino acids. The V end lost 5 bases, the J end lost 5 bases, and 7 bases lay between the germline ends. CDR1 and CDR2 (germline): MNHEY, SVGAGI. Each of the donors was a healthy bone marrow donor. The sample was PBMCs. The V and J genes are TRBV6-5 and TRBJ1-6; no reliable D call. This receptor was identified in a male donor in good health and CMV-seropositive. CDR3 nucleotide sequence: TGTGCCAGCAGTAACAGCCATAATTCACCCCTCCACTTT. This encodes CASSNSHNSPLHF.